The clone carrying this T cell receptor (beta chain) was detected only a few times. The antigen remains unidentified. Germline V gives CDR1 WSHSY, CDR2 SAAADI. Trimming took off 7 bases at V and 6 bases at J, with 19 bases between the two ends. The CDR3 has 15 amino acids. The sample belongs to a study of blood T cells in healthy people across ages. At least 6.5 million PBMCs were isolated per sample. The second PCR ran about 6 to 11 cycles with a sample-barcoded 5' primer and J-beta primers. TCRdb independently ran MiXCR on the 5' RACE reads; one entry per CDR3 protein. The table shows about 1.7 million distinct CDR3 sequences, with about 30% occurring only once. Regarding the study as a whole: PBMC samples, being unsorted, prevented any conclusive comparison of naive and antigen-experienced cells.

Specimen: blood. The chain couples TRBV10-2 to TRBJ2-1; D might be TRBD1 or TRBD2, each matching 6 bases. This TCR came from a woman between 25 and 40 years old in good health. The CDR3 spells CASKEQGGESNEQFF. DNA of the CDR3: TGCGCCAGCAAGGAACAGGGCGGGGAGTCCAATGAGCAGTTCTTC.